A single sample gave rise to the 27 T cell receptor beta chains below, sequenced in a study of CD8+ T cells in alopecia areata. Extraction of RNA preceded its reverse transcription into cDNA, which served as the sequencing template. TCRdb's copy holds only in-frame clones and misses some; the assay was immunoSEQ multiplex PCR. This sample has 90,000 to 120,000 clones, with 84% found just once. Treatment specified: oral pan-JAK inhibitor, 5-10 mg twice daily. Material: CD8+ T cells sorted from blood, obtained at week 24, from a patient treated with tofacitinib. All receptors come from a human donor with alopecia areata.

This chain joins TRBV5-4 and TRBJ2-3; perhaps TRBD2 as D (5 bases). The CDR3 totals 14 residues. The V and J ends lost 1 base and 4 bases respectively, with 10 bases between them. Germline V gene lookup returns CDR1 SGHNT and CDR2 YYREEE (reference sequence). The CDR3, as DNA: TGTGCCAGCAGCTTGAGGACTGGCCCAGATACGCAGTATTTT. This translates into CASSLRTGPDTQYF. Full variable domain (remainder filled in from reference TRBV5-4 and TRBJ2-3): ETGVTQSPTHLIKTRGQQVTLRCSSQSGHNTVSWYQQALGQGPQFIFQYYREEENGRGNFPPRFSGLQFPNYSSELNVNALELDDSALYLCASSLRTGPDTQYFGPGTRLTVL.

Here the CDR3 DNA reads TGCGCCAGCAGCCCGAGGAGGGCGGCGGGGGGGTACAATGAGCAGTTCTTC. It codes for CASSPRRAAGGYNEQFF. The rearrangement joins TRBV4-1 to TRBJ2-1, with 9 bases identical to TRBD2. The germline CDR1 and CDR2 sequences are MGHRA and YSYEKL. V lost 4 bases, J lost 4 bases, and 11 bases stayed unmatched. CDR3 length equals 17 residues.

This sequence joins TRBV29-1 and TRBJ2-7; D may be TRBD2 (6 bases). Trimming pared 8 bases from V and 11 bases from J, leaving 16 bases between. Germline CDR1 reads SQVTM; CDR2 reads ANQGSEA. This CDR3 spans 10 amino acids. For the CDR3, the DNA is TGCAGCACTCCAGGAGGAGGGGAGTACTTC. Amino acid sequence: CSTPGGGEYF.

The rearrangement uses TRBV7-2 and TRBJ2-7; 7 bases align to TRBD2. The germline gives CDR1 SGHTA, CDR2 FQGNSA. J gave up 3 bases and V 4 bases, and 3 bases lay outside the gene matches. The CDR3 consists of 13 residues. As DNA, the CDR3 is TGTGCCAGCAGCTCGGGGGGAAGCTACGAGCAGTACTTC. It encodes CASSSGGSYEQYF.

The chain links TRBV9 to TRBJ2-1; a possible D gene is TRBD2 (7 bases). Germline V gives CDR1 SGDLS, CDR2 YYNGEE. CDR3 length: 17 amino acids. Trimming removed 0 bases at V and 5 bases at J, with 18 bases between. Here the CDR3 reads CASSVDFRGGAHNEQFF. CDR3 bases: TGTGCCAGCAGCGTAGATTTTCGTGGGGGGGCCCACAATGAGCAGTTCTTC.

This clone was seen a few times. V gene TRBV29-1 combines with J gene TRBJ2-1, with D uncertain. Trimming removed 7 bases at V and 8 bases at J, with 21 bases between. CDR3 length: 14 residues. Germline V gene lookup returns CDR1 SQVTM and CDR2 ANQGSEA. CDR3 nucleotide sequence: TGCAGCGCCCCCGGAGACCCTCTAGTATATGAGCAGTTCTTC. It translates to CSAPGDPLVYEQFF.

Remarks on this clone: This same CDR3 is encoded by further DNA sequences in the sample. The chain couples TRBV27 to TRBJ2-3; D is undetermined. V lost 1 base, J lost 5 bases, and 4 bases lay in between. Germline V gives CDR1 MNHEY, CDR2 SMNVEV (reference sequence). The CDR3 consists of 12 residues. CDR3 amino acids: CASSLLGDTQYF. CDR3 DNA: TGTGCCAGCAGTTTATTAGGAGATACGCAGTATTTT.

As DNA, the CDR3 is TGTGCAAGTCGCTTAGAGGTCCGGGACGGATACTCTGGGGCCAACGTCCTGACTTTC. Residues: CASRLEVRDGYSGANVLTF. The chain joins TRBV12-2 to TRBJ2-6. TRBV12-2 is given as a pseudogene. The CDR3 totals 19 residues.

This clone was detected once. V is TRBV4-1 and J is TRBJ2-7; TRBD2 might be the D (5 bases). V lost 0 bases, J lost 3 bases, and 15 bases lay in between. The CDR3 has 16 amino acids. CDR1 and CDR2 from the germline V gene are MGHRA and YSYEKL. CDR3 sequence: CASSQEEAGLGYEQYF. In DNA form, the CDR3 reads TGCGCCAGCAGCCAAGAAGAGGCGGGTTTGGGCTACGAGCAGTACTTC.

The chain uses TRBV30 and TRBJ2-7; D is unresolved. V was cut by 1 base and J by 4 bases, with 17 bases left in between. The CDR3 runs to 15 residues. CDR1 and CDR2 from the germline V gene are GTSNPN and SVGIG (reference sequence). CDR3 protein: CAWSAEPGHGYEQYF. CDR3 in DNA: TGTGCCTGGAGTGCCGAACCGGGCCACGGGTACGAGCAGTACTTC. The full variable domain, its missing parts supplied by reference TRBV30 and TRBJ2-7, is SQTIHQWPATLVQPVGSPLSLECTVEGTSNPNLYWYRQAAGRGLQLLFYSVGIGQISSEVPQNLSASRPQDRQFILSSKKLLLSDSGFYLCAWSAEPGHGYEQYFGPGTRLTVT.

The chain is built from TRBV11-1 and TRBJ2-7, with 12 bases fitting TRBD1. CDR3 length: 15 residues. Germline V gene sequence: CDR1 SGHAT, CDR2 FQDESV (reference sequence). The junction had 6 bases not matched to a gene; V was cut back by 5 bases and J by 4 bases. CDR3 DNA sequence: TGTGCCAGCAGCCCGGGACAGGGGGCTGGATACGAGCAGTACTTC. It encodes CASSPGQGAGYEQYF.

The V call is TRBV2, the J call TRBJ2-1; 11 bases fit TRBD1. The CDR3 spans 14 residues. V was clipped by 8 bases and J by 6 bases; unmatched bases: 6. From germline, CDR1 is SNHLY and CDR2 FYNNEI. The CDR3 protein is CASSPGQGVNEQFF. The CDR3 coding sequence is TGTGCCAGCTCACCGGGACAGGGGGTCAATGAGCAGTTCTTC.

This chain's CDR3 is CASSFSRAANEQYF. CDR3 nucleotides: TGTGCCAGCAGTTTCTCCAGGGCAGCTAACGAGCAGTACTTC. This chain links TRBV27 with TRBJ2-7, with a tentative D call TRBD1 (5 bases). The length of the CDR3 is 14 residues. Germline loops: CDR1 MNHEY, CDR2 SMNVEV (reference sequence). V lost 3 bases to trimming and J lost 5 bases, with 14 bases between them.

This clone was observed a single time. The V and J genes are TRBV11-2 and TRBJ2-7, with 7 bases that match TRBD2. Germline V CDR1 and CDR2: SGHAT, FQNNGV. V lost 0 bases to trimming and J lost 4 bases; unmatched junction nucleotides: 6. This CDR3 contains 15 residues. The DNA of the CDR3 is TGTGCCAGCAGCTTAGAAAGCGGGGACCTATACGAGCAGTACTTC. Amino acid sequence: CASSLESGDLYEQYF.

The chain joins TRBV6-5 to TRBJ2-3, with D possibly TRBD2 on 7 matching bases. This CDR3 is 16 amino acids long. In germline, CDR1 is MNHEY, CDR2 SVGAGI. With 2 bases removed from V and 5 bases from J, the gap between germline ends came to 17 bases. CDR3 sequence (DNA): TGTGCCAGCAGTTACCGATCGGGGGGCCTGGGAGATACGCAGTATTTT. Translation gives CASSYRSGGLGDTQYF.

This chain connects TRBV29-1 to TRBJ2-5; D perhaps matches TRBD1 (5 bases). The DNA end lines up better with TRBJ2-7; the J call may be wrong. Germline V gene data show CDR1 as SQVTM and CDR2 as ANQGSEA. CDR3 length: 11 amino acids. The CDR3 sequence: CSVSREYEQYF. The CDR3 coding sequence is TGCAGCGTTTCCAGGGAATACGAGCAGTACTTC.

The chain joins TRBV21-1 to TRBJ1-2. TRBV21-1 is deemed a pseudogene. This CDR3 is 9 amino acids long. The chain's CDR3 is CASFVGYTF. CDR3 DNA sequence: TGTGCCAGCTTTGTTGGCTACACCTTC.

The chain joins TRBV30 to TRBJ1-1, with a possible D match to TRBD1 (5 bases). CDR1 is GTSNPN and CDR2 is SVGIG in the germline V gene (reference sequence). This CDR3 region has 13 residues. Trimming took off 3 bases at V and 0 bases at J, with 8 bases between the two ends. The CDR3 DNA follows: TGTGCCTGGAGGGGACGGGTGAACACTGAAGCTTTCTTT. As protein: CAWRGRVNTEAFF.

V gene TRBV11-2 combines with J gene TRBJ1-2, with TRBD1 matching over 7 bases. CDR3 length: 15 amino acids. Germline trimming cut 4 bases from V and 0 bases from J; bases unmatched to any gene: 5. The germline V gene has CDR1 SGHAT and CDR2 FQNNGV. The CDR3 coding sequence is TGTGCCAGCAGCTCAAGGGACAGCCCTAACTATGGCTACACCTTC. Residues: CASSSRDSPNYGYTF.

The chain recombines TRBV7-9 with TRBJ2-7; 7 bases are shared with TRBD1. Looked up from germline, CDR1 is SEHNR and CDR2 is FQNEAQ (reference sequence). J was trimmed by 5 bases and V by 3 bases; bases with no gene match: 7. This CDR3 has 14 amino acids. DNA of the CDR3: TGTGCCAGCAGCTTCTCTACAGGGGTCGACGAGCAGTACTTC. Its protein product is CASSFSTGVDEQYF.

The V and J genes are TRBV9 and TRBJ1-2; 9 positions agree with TRBD1. The CDR3 runs 14 residues. Germline V gene data show CDR1 as SGDLS and CDR2 as YYNGEE. With V trimmed by 3 bases and J by 7 bases, 7 bases remained unmatched. CDR3 sequence: CASSGPQGARGYTF. The CDR3 DNA follows: TGTGCCAGCAGCGGGCCACAGGGGGCGCGTGGCTACACCTTC.

This clone has more than one count but fewer than ten. The same CDR3 can be traced to other DNA sequences in this sample. The chain is built from TRBV27 and TRBJ2-7; tentative D call: TRBD2 (5 bases). The germline V gene encodes CDR1 MNHEY and CDR2 SMNVEV (reference sequence). The CDR3 runs to 11 residues. V was pared by 2 bases and J by 6 bases, with 5 bases between. The CDR3 here is CASSLGGEQYF. CDR3 in DNA: TGTGCCAGCAGTTTAGGAGGCGAGCAGTACTTC.

The rearrangement joins TRBV4-3 to TRBJ2-1, with TRBD1 matching over 7 bases. This CDR3 has 16 amino acids. Per germline, CDR1 LGHNA and CDR2 YSLEER. V shed 0 bases, J shed 6 bases, and the junction held 8 bases outside the gene matches. CDR3 region: CASSQDSTGLSNEQFF. CDR3 DNA sequence: TGCGCCAGCAGCCAAGATTCGACAGGGCTCAGCAATGAGCAGTTCTTC.

V and J are TRBV4-3 and TRBJ2-6; D ambiguous. V lost 0 bases and J lost 12, with 12 bases in between. From germline, CDR1 is LGHNA and CDR2 YSLEER. This CDR3 is built from 14 residues. The CDR3 nucleotides are TGCGCCAGCAGCCAAGATCGTTTGCGCGGCGTCCTGACTTTC. Residues: CASSQDRLRGVLTF.

The J gene is TRBJ1-1, the V gene TRBV30; TRBD1 aligns across 9 bases. This CDR3 comprises 13 residues. From germline, CDR1 is GTSNPN and CDR2 SVGIG (reference sequence). V shed 1 base, J shed 6 bases, and the junction held 3 bases outside the gene matches. CDR3 residues: CAWSDDRGAEAFF. The CDR3 region has the DNA TGTGCCTGGAGTGACGACAGGGGGGCTGAAGCTTTCTTT.

The chain combines TRBV11-2 with TRBJ2-3; 12 nucleotides align to TRBD2. CDR3 length: 16 residues. Germline V gives CDR1 SGHAT, CDR2 FQNNGV. Trimming at V came to 5 bases and at J to 2 bases, leaving 5 bases not matched to a gene. The CDR3 here is CASSAGLAGFTDTQYF. The DNA of the CDR3 is TGTGCCAGCAGCGCAGGACTAGCGGGGTTCACAGATACGCAGTATTTT.

On this clone: The junction and the germline gene differ at one end; a read error may be behind it. CDR3 residues: CASSFHKGDNEQFF. In nucleotides, the CDR3 is TGTGCTAGCAGCTTTCATAAAGGGGACAATGAGCAGTTCTTC. This rearrangement joins TRBV7-7 to TRBJ2-1; D possibly corresponds to TRBD1 (5 bases). Germline CDR1 SSHAT, CDR2 FNYEAQ (reference sequence). The CDR3 is 14 amino acids.